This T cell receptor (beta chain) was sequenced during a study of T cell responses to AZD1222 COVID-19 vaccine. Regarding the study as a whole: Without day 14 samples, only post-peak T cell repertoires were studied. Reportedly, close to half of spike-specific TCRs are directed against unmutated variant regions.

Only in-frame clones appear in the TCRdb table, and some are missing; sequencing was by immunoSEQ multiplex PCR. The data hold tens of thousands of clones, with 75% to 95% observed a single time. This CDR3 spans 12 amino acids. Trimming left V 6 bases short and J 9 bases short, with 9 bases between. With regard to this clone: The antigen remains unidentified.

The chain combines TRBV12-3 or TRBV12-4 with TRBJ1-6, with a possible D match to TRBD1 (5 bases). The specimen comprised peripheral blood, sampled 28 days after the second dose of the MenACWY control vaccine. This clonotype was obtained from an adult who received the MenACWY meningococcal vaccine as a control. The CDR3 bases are TGTGCCAGCAGCCCCGGGGGTTCACCCCTCCACTTT. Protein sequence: CASSPGGSPLHF.